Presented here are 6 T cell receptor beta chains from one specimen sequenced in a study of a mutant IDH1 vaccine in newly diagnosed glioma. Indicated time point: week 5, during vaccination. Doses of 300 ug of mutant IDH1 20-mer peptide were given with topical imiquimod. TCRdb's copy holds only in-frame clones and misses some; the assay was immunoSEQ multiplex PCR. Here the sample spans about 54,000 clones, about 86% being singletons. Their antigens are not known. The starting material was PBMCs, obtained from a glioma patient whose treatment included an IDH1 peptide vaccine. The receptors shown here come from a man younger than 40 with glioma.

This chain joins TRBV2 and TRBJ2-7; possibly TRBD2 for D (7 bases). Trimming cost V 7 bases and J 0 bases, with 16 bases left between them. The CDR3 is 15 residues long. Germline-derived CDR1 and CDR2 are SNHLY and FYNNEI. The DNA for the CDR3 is TGTGCCAGCACTCTCGGGGGGCCCTACTCCTACGAGCAGTACTTC. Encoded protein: CASTLGGPYSYEQYF.

The CDR3, as DNA: TGTGCCATCAGCCAATTGAACACCGGGGAGCTGTTTTTT. Protein: CAISQLNTGELFF. This chain links TRBV10-3 with TRBJ2-2, with unresolved D. With 6 bases removed from V and 1 base from J, the gap between germline ends came to 6 bases. This CDR3 spans 13 amino acids. Germline V gene data show CDR1 as ENHRY and CDR2 as SYGVKD.

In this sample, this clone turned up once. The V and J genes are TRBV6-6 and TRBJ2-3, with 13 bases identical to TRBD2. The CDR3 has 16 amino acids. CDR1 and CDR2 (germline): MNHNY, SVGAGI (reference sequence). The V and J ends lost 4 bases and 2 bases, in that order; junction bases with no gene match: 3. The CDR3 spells CASSSGLAGATDTQYF. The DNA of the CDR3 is TGTGCCAGCAGTTCCGGACTAGCGGGGGCCACAGATACGCAGTATTTT.

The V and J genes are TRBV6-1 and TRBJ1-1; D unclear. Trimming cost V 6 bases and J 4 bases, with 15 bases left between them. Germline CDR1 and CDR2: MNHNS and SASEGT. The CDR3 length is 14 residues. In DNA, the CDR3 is TGTGCCAGCAGCTCCCCGGGCCTGAGCACTGAAGCTTTCTTT. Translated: CASSSPGLSTEAFF.

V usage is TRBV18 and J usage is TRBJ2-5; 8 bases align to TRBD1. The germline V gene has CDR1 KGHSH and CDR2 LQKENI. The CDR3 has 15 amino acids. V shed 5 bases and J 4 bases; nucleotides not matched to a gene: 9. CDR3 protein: CASSARQGMGETQYF. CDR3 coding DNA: TGTGCCAGCTCAGCCAGACAGGGGATGGGAGAGACCCAGTACTTC.

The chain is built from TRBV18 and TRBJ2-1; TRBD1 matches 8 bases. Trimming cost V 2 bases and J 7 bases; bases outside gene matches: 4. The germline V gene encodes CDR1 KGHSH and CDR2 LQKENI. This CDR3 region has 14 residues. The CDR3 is CASSPGTGPNEQFF. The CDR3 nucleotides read TGTGCCAGCTCACCAGGGACAGGCCCTAATGAGCAGTTCTTC.